The 14 T cell receptor beta chains given below trace back to one sample, sequenced in a study of T cell responses to AZD1222 COVID-19 vaccine. TCRdb keeps only in-frame clones here, not all; method: immunoSEQ multiplex PCR. This table holds tens of thousands of clones, 80% found once. Sequenced material: peripheral blood, taken on day 0 of AZD1222 vaccination. The origin of the receptors is an adult in good health.

This clone came up a few times. The chain couples TRBV6-4 to TRBJ1-5; 7 bases are shared with TRBD1. Germline assignment: CDR1 MRHNA and CDR2 SNTAGT. This CDR3 contains 14 residues. V gave up 4 bases and J gave up 2 bases; unmatched junction bases: 2. The CDR3 is CASSGQGGNQPQHF. The CDR3 DNA reads TGTGCCAGCAGTGGACAGGGTGGCAATCAGCCCCAGCATTTT.

The chain couples TRBV19 to TRBJ1-5, with a possible D match to TRBD1 (6 bases). There are 13 residues in the CDR3. Germline CDR1 is LNHDA and CDR2 is SQIVND (reference sequence). Between the trimmed V and J ends, which lost 5 bases and 6 bases, there was a span of 11 bases. CDR3: CASSVQGGQPQHF. The CDR3 region has the DNA TGTGCCAGTAGTGTACAGGGTGGTCAGCCCCAGCATTTT.

V is TRBV19 and J is TRBJ2-2; perhaps D is TRBD1 or TRBD2 (6 bases each). Germline V gene data show CDR1 as LNHDA and CDR2 as SQIVND (reference sequence). V lost 10 bases and J lost 4, with 16 bases in between. This CDR3 spans 14 amino acids. DNA for the CDR3: TGTGCCACCCTGGACAGAGCGGGCACCGGGGAGCTGTTTTTT. The encoded protein is CATLDRAGTGELFF.

This clone was found once. The V and J genes are TRBV28 and TRBJ1-6, with TRBD1 identical over 7 bases. Germline trimming cut 8 bases from V and 6 bases from J; bases unmatched to any gene: 7. Germline CDR1 reads MDHEN; CDR2 reads SYDVKM. This CDR3 region has 14 residues. The CDR3 DNA reads as TGTGCCAGCGCAGGGGGGGGAGGTAATTCACCCCTCCACTTT. This codes for CASAGGGGNSPLHF.

V usage is TRBV7-8 and J usage is TRBJ2-1; D unresolved. Germline values: CDR1 SGHVS, CDR2 FQNEAQ. CDR3 size: 12 residues. The V end lost 4 bases, the J end lost 5 bases, and 6 bases lay between the germline ends. The CDR3 nucleotides read TGTGCCAGCAGCTCAATTGACAATGAGCAGTTCTTC. It translates to CASSSIDNEQFF.

The chain is built from TRBV5-8 and TRBJ2-6; D assignment may be TRBD1 or TRBD2 (7 bases each). Between the trimmed V and J ends, which lost 6 bases and 0 bases, there was a span of 19 bases. The CDR3 spans 18 residues. The V gene's germline CDR1 is SGHTS and CDR2 YDEGEE. The CDR3 DNA is TGTGCCAGCAAGGTCTGGGTCAGGGGGGGCTCTGGGGCCAACGTCCTGACTTTC. It yields the protein CASKVWVRGGSGANVLTF.

The gene calls are TRBV9 and TRBJ1-2, with TRBD1 identical over 9 bases. Germline values: CDR1 SGDLS, CDR2 YYNGEE. V lost 2 bases and J lost 4; bases outside the gene matches: 9. The CDR3 loop spans 16 amino acids. CDR3 in amino acids: CASSVSGQGSIYGYTF. The CDR3 region has the DNA TGTGCCAGCAGCGTGTCCGGACAGGGGAGTATCTATGGCTACACCTTC.

The chain employs TRBV3-1 (or the pseudogene TRBV3-2) and TRBJ2-5; D call uncertain. CDR1 is LGHDT, CDR2 YNNKEL, per germline (reference sequence). CDR3 length: 14 amino acids. Between the trimmed V and J ends, which lost 0 bases and 1 base, there was a span of 6 bases. The CDR3 DNA reads TGTGCCAGCAGCCAAGATCCCAGCCAAGAGACCCAGTACTTC. The encoded protein is CASSQDPSQETQYF.

Sample share makes this clone medium-sized. The chain has TRBV19 and TRBJ2-1; D assignment may be TRBD1 or TRBD2 (7 bases each). Germline V lookup: CDR1 LNHDA, CDR2 SQIVND (reference sequence). The ends were cut back, 3 bases at V and 9 bases at J, with 18 bases in the middle. The CDR3 sequence is 15 residues long. CDR3 bases: TGTGCCAGTAGTATGGGCCCCCAGGGGGGGGCTGAGCAGTTCTTC. Residues: CASSMGPQGGAEQFF.

V is TRBV19 and J is TRBJ2-2; 9 bases are a match to TRBD2. Germline V gives CDR1 LNHDA, CDR2 SQIVND (reference sequence). The trim removed 2 bases at V and 0 bases at J, leaving 1 base unmatched. CDR3 length equals 16 residues. CDR3 nucleotide sequence: TGTGCCAGTAGTATAAGCGGGGGGCCGAACACCGGGGAGCTGTTTTTT. Translation: CASSISGGPNTGELFF.

The chain combines TRBV28 with TRBJ1-2; 10 bases map to TRBD1. V lost 8 bases, J lost 6 bases, and 12 bases stayed unmatched. This CDR3 has 15 amino acids. The germline gives CDR1 MDHEN, CDR2 SYDVKM. The CDR3 DNA sequence: TGTGCCAGCGACTCCTCCCGGACAGGGGGAAATGGCTACACCTTC. As protein: CASDSSRTGGNGYTF.

This chain connects TRBV6-6 to TRBJ1-1; 8 bases line up with TRBD1. After removal of 6 bases from V and 7 bases from J, the junction contained 7 bases not matched to a gene. Germline-derived CDR1 and CDR2 are MNHNY and SVGAGI (reference sequence). The CDR3 sequence is 13 residues long. This CDR3 reads CASSPGQEIEAFF. As DNA, the CDR3 is TGTGCCAGCAGCCCGGGACAGGAAATTGAAGCTTTCTTT.

This clone has a single count. The chain combines TRBV21-1 with TRBJ2-7; the DNA was not used to check the table's D call, TRBD2. TRBV21-1 is tagged as a pseudogene. The CDR3 has 15 amino acids. CDR3 sequence (DNA): TGTGCCAGCAGCAAAGTGAAGGACTACTCCTACGAGCAGTACTTC. This codes for CASSKVKDYSYEQYF.

This chain joins TRBV5-6 and TRBJ2-4; a possible D gene is TRBD2 (7 bases). This CDR3 is 16 amino acids long. Germline assignment: CDR1 SGHDT and CDR2 YYEEEE. Between the trimmed V and J ends, which lost 2 bases and 6 bases, there was a span of 18 bases. In nucleotides, the CDR3 is TGTGCCAGCAGCTTTCCTACCGGGGGCGGGGGAAACATTCAGTACTTC. This sequence encodes CASSFPTGGGGNIQYF.